This T cell receptor beta chain came from a study of T cell responses to AZD1222 COVID-19 vaccine. Study results and limitations: At baseline, seropositivity was found in only six or seven AZD1222 recipients. Spike-specific TCRs gained breadth and depth after people received two AZD1222 doses.

TCRdb's table, derived via immunoSEQ multiplex PCR, lists solely in-frame clones and lacks some. The table lists around 120,000 clones, around nine tenths of them singletons. Concerning this clone: Its antigen is not known.

This TCR was sampled from an adult in good health. Source: peripheral blood, taken on day 0 of AZD1222 vaccination.

The CDR3, as DNA: TGTGCCAGCAGCCGCAACCAGGGGTTACGAAACACCATATATTTT. Translated, it gives CASSRNQGLRNTIYF. The V and J genes are TRBV3-1 (or the pseudogene TRBV3-2) and TRBJ1-3; weak D call: TRBD1 (6 bases). CDR3 length: 15 residues. Per the germline V gene, CDR1 is LGHDT and CDR2 is YNNKEL (reference sequence). Trimming left V 4 bases short and J 5 bases short, with 15 bases between.